Given below is one T cell receptor beta chain in context. Sequenced by immunoSEQ multiplex PCR; TCRdb stores in-frame clones only, minus some. This table has some 64,000 clones, over 80% appearing once. These data originate in a study of T cell changes during pregnancy in multiple sclerosis. This CDR3 has 16 amino acids. V shed 1 base and J shed 2 bases, with 12 bases lying between them. In germline, CDR1 is SGHTA, CDR2 FQGNSA. This TCR came from a female donor with multiple sclerosis, enrolled in a pregnancy study. This chain joins TRBV7-2 and TRBJ2-1, with D possibly being TRBD2 (6 bases). Sequencing used peripheral blood, obtained in the first trimester of pregnancy. The CDR3 loop reads CASSLGEERPYNEQFF. CDR3 DNA sequence: TGTGCCAGCAGCTTAGGGGAGGAGCGGCCCTACAATGAGCAGTTCTTC. Looking up the rest from reference TRBV7-2 and TRBJ2-1 gives the full variable domain: GAGVSQSPSNKVTEKGKDVELRCDPISGHTALYWYRQSLGQGLEFLIYFQGNSAPDKSGLPSDRFSAERTGGSVSTLTIQRTQQEDSAVYLCASSLGEERPYNEQFFGPGTRLTVL.